This TCR beta chain was documented in a study of Ad26.COV2.S vaccination and SARS-CoV-2 variants. The CDR3 is 16 residues long. Trimming at V came to 5 bases and at J to 3 bases, leaving 10 bases not matched to a gene. Germline assignment: CDR1 SGHVS and CDR2 FNYEAQ. TCRdb's table, derived via immunoSEQ multiplex PCR, lists solely in-frame clones and lacks some. The sample gives about 500,000 clones, 80% to 90% of which show up once; 1.5% to 2% is in the top ten. Worth noting for this clone: Its antigen is unknown.

Study results and limitations: A substantial breadth of spike-specific CD8+ and CD4+ T cell responses after vaccination has been reported.

Treatment indicated: approximately 18 received Ad26.COV2.S at low or high dose, single or two shots; about 5 received placebo; per-sample allocation not given. Sampling was done on day 63 after the first vaccine or placebo injection. This chain uses TRBV7-6 with TRBJ2-7; 10 nucleotides match TRBD1. Material: peripheral blood, obtained in a trial of Ad26.COV2.S vaccine versus placebo. The clonotype comes from a person between 18 and 59 years old who received the Ad26.COV2.S COVID-19 vaccine or a placebo. The CDR3 DNA reads TGTGCCAGCAGCCGAGCACCCGGGACAGGGGTCTACGAGCAGTACTTC. Protein product: CASSRAPGTGVYEQYF.